Detailed here is one T cell receptor beta chain. The antigen remains unidentified. The CDR3 is made up of 17 amino acids. The PCR used 60 Vbeta and 13 Jbeta primers. Using immunoSEQ multiplex PCR, the repertoire was profiled, and TCRdb retains in-frame clones only, with some absent. The sample has roughly 150,000 clones; approximately 80% are singletons. The data belong to a study of cytomegalovirus exposure and HLA in healthy donors. Study observations and caveats: Most TCR sequences were uncommon, yet certain public TCRs appeared in many donors. A reported reduction in N-insertions relative to the approximately 670-donor mean was seen in an Asian-associated ancestry cluster in a later analysis.

V is TRBV1 and J is TRBJ2-4; no check of the table's D call, TRBD2, against the DNA was made. TRBV1 is termed a pseudogene. The specimen was PBMCs. This clonotype originated in a man aged 25-40 years in good health and CMV-seronegative. Here the CDR3 reads CTSSQYPGRIAKNIQYF. The CDR3 bases are TGCACCAGCAGCCAATACCCGGGGAGGATAGCCAAAAACATTCAGTACTTC.